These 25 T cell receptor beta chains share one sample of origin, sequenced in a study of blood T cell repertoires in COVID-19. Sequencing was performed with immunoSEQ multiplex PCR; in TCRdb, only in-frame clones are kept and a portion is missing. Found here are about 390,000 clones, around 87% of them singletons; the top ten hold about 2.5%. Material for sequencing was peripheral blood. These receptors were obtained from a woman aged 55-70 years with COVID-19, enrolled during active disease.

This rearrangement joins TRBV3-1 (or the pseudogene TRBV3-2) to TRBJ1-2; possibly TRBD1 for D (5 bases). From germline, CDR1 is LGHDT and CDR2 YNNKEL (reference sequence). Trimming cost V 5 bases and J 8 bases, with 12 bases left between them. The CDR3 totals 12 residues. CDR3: CASSGGRWGYTF. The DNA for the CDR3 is TGTGCCAGCAGCGGGGGGAGATGGGGCTACACCTTC.

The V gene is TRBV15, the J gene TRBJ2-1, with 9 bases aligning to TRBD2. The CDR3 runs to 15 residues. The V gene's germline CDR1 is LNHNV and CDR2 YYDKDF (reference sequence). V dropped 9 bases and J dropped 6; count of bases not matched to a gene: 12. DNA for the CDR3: TGTGCCACTACAGTAGCGGGGGTCTCTCGCAATGAGCAGTTCTTC. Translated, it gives CATTVAGVSRNEQFF.

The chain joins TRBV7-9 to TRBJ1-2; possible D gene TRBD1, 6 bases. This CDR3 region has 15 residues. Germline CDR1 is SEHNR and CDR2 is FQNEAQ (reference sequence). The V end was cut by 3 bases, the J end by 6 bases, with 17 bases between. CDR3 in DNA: TGTGCCAGCAGCTTCTCCGGCAGGGGAAGACATGGCTACACCTTC. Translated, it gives CASSFSGRGRHGYTF.

CDR3 protein: CASSQAAGGGYTF. The CDR3 DNA reads as TGTGCCAGCAGCCAAGCGGCGGGTGGTGGCTACACCTTC. The chain has TRBV3-1 (or the pseudogene TRBV3-2) and TRBJ1-2; D is undetermined. Trimming took 1 base from V and 7 from J, leaving 10 bases between them. The CDR3 sequence is 13 residues long. CDR1 is LGHDT and CDR2 is YNNKEL in the germline V gene (reference sequence).

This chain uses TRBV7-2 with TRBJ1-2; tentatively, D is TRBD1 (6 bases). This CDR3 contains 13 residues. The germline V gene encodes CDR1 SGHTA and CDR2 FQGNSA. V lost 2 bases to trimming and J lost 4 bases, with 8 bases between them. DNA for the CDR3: TGTGCCAGCAGCTTAAGGGGGATCTATGGCTACACCTTC. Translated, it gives CASSLRGIYGYTF.

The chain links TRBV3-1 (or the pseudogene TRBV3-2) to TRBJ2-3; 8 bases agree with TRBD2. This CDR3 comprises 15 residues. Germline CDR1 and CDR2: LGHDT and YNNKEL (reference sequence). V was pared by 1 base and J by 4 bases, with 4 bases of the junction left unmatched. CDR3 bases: TGTGCCAGCAGCCAAGCGGGGGGGCTATCAGATACGCAGTATTTT. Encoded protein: CASSQAGGLSDTQYF.

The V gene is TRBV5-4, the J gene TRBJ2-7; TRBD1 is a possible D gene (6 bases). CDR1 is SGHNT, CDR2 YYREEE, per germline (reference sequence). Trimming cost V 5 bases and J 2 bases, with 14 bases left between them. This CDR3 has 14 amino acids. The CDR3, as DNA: TGTGCCAGCAGGTCGCCCGGGGACACCTACGAGCAGTACTTC. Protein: CASRSPGDTYEQYF.

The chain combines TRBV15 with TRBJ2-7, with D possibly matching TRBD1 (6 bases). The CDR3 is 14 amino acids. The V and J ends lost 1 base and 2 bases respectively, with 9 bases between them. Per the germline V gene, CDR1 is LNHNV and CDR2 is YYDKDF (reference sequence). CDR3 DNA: TGTGCCACCAGCAGAGTGGACAGACCCTACGAGCAGTACTTC. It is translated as CATSRVDRPYEQYF.

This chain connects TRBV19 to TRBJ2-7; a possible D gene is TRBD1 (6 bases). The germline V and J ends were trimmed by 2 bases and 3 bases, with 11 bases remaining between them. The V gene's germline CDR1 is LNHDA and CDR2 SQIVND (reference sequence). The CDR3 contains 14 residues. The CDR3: CASSITQGHYEQYF. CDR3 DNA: TGTGCCAGTAGTATAACACAGGGTCACTACGAGCAGTACTTC.

The CDR3 coding sequence is TGTGCCAGCAGCTTAACACAGATGAACACTGAAGCTTTCTTT. Amino acids: CASSLTQMNTEAFF. The chain combines TRBV5-4 with TRBJ1-1; no clear D. The germline V gene encodes CDR1 SGHNT and CDR2 YYREEE (reference sequence). The ends were cut back, 2 bases at V and 0 bases at J, with 8 bases in the middle. The CDR3 covers 14 residues. Using reference TRBV5-4 and TRBJ1-1 for the parts outside the CDR3, the full variable domain is ETGVTQSPTHLIKTRGQQVTLRCSSQSGHNTVSWYQQALGQGPQFIFQYYREEENGRGNFPPRFSGLQFPNYSSELNVNALELDDSALYLCASSLTQMNTEAFFGQGTRLTVV.

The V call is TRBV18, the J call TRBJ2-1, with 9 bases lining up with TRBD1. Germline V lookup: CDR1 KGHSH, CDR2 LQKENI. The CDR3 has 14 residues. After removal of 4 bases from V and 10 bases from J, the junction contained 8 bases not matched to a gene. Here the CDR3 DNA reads TGTGCCAGCTCACGGGACAGGGTATCGCAGGAGCAGTTCTTC. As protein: CASSRDRVSQEQFF.

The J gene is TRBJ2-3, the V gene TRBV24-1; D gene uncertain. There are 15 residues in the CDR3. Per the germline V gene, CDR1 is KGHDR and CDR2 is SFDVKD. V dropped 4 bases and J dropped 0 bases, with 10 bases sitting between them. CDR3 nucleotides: TGTGCCACCAGTGAAACATACCCTAGCACAGATACGCAGTATTTT. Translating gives CATSETYPSTDTQYF.

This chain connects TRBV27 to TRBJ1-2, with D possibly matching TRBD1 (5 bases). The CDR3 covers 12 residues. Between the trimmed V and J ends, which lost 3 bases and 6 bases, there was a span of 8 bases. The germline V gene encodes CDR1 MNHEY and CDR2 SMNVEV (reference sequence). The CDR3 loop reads CASSLAGDGYTF. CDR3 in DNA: TGTGCCAGCAGTTTGGCGGGGGATGGCTACACCTTC.

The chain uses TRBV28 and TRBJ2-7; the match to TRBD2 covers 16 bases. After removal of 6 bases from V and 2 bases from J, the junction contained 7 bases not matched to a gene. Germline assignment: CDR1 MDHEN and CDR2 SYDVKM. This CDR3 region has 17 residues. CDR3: CASRPGTSGGGTYEQYF. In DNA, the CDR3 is TGTGCCAGCAGACCCGGGACTAGCGGGGGGGGCACCTACGAGCAGTACTTC.

Here the CDR3 reads CASSRVENTEAFF. CDR3 DNA sequence: TGTGCCAGCAGTCGCGTTGAGAACACTGAAGCTTTCTTT. The chain is built from TRBV3-1 (or the pseudogene TRBV3-2) and TRBJ1-1; D not resolved. The CDR3 length is 13 residues. Germline V gene sequence: CDR1 LGHDT, CDR2 YNNKEL (reference sequence). V was cut by 6 bases and J by 1 base, with 9 bases left in between.

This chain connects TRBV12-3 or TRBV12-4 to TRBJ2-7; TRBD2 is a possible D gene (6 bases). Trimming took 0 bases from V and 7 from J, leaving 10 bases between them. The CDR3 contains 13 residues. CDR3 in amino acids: CASSLAIRGEQYF. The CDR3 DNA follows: TGTGCCAGCAGTTTAGCTATCCGGGGGGAGCAGTACTTC.

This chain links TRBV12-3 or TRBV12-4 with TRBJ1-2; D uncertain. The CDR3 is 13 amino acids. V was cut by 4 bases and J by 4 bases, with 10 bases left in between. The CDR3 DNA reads TGTGCCAGCAGTTCGAGGTCGGTCTATGGCTACACCTTC. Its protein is CASSSRSVYGYTF.

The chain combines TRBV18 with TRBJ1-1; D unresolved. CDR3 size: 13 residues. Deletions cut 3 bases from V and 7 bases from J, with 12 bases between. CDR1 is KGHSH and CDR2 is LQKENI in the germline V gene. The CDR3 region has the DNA TGTGCCAGCTCACCCGGGGAACAGCTTGAAGCTTTCTTT. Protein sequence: CASSPGEQLEAFF.

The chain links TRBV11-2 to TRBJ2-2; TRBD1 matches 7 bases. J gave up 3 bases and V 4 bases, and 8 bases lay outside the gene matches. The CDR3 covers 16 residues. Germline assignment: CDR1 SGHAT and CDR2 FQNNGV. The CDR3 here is CASSSWGQGDTGELFF. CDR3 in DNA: TGTGCCAGCAGCTCCTGGGGGCAGGGGGACACCGGGGAGCTGTTTTTT. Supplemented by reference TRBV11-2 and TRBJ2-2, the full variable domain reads EAGVAQSPRYKIIEKRQSVAFWCNPISGHATLYWYQQILGQGPKLLIQFQNNGVVDDSQLPKDRFSAERLKGVDSTLKIQPAKLEDSAVYLCASSSWGQGDTGELFFGEGSRLTVL.

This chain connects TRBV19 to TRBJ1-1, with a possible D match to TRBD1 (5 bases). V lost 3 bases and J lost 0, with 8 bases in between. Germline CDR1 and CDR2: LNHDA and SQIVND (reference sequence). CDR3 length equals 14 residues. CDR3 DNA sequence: TGTGCCAGTAGTATCCCGACAGTGAACACTGAAGCTTTCTTT. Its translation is CASSIPTVNTEAFF.

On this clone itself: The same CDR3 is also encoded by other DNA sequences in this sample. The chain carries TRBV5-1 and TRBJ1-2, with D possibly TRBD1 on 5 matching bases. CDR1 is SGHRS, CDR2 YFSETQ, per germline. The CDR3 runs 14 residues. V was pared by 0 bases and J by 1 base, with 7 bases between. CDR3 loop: CASSLDGGNYGYTF. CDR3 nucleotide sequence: TGCGCCAGCAGCTTGGACGGGGGTAACTATGGCTACACCTTC.

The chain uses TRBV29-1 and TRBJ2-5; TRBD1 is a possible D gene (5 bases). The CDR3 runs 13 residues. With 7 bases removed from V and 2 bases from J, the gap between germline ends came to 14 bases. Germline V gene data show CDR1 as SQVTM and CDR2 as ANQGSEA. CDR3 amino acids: CSAQTAGQETQYF. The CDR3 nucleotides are TGCAGCGCTCAGACAGCAGGGCAAGAGACCCAGTACTTC.

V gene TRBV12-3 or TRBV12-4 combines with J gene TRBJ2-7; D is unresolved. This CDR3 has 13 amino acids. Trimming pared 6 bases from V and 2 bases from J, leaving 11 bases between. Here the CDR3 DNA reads TGTGCCAGCAGCTACCTCACAGCCTACGAGCAGTACTTC. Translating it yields CASSYLTAYEQYF.

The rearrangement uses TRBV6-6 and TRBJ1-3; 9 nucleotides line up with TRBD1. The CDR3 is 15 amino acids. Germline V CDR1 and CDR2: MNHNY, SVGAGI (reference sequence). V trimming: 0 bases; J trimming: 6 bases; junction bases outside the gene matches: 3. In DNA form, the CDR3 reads TGTGCCAGCAGTTACTCGGGACAGGGCCAAAACACCATATATTTT. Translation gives CASSYSGQGQNTIYF.

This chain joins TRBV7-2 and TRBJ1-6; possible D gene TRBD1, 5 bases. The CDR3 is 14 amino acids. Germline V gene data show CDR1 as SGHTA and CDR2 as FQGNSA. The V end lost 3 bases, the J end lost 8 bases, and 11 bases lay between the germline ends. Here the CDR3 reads CASSFSIRDSPLHF. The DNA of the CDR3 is TGTGCCAGCAGCTTTAGTATCAGGGATTCACCCCTCCACTTT.